The rows below give T cell receptor beta chains drawn from one sample of a study of blood T cell repertoires in COVID-19. TCRdb keeps only in-frame clones here, not all; method: immunoSEQ multiplex PCR. This sample carries 25,000 to 40,000 clones, roughly 89% of them seen once, and the ten largest clones take 13%. The sequenced material came from peripheral blood. These receptors all come from an older man with active COVID-19. Each CDR3 is given with its conserved first and last residue. D genes are given only for firm matches. Rows may omit the clone size; those that give it use once, few, many or a size class.

d_gene	v_gene	j_gene	abundance	CDR3nt	CDR3aa
NA	TRBV15	TRBJ1-5	few	TGTGCCACCAGCAGGGAGGGTAGCCGTCAGCCCCAGCATTTT	CATSREGSRQPQHF
TRBD2	TRBV6-6	TRBJ2-7	NA	TGTGCCAGCAGTCCCCGTGTGACTAGCGGGAGGGGTGAGCAGTACTTC	CASSPRVTSGRGEQYF
NA	TRBV19	TRBJ1-2	once	TGTGCCAGTAGTTCCGACAGCCACTATGGCTACACCTTC	CASSSDSHYGYTF
TRBD1	TRBV6-5	TRBJ1-4	NA	TGTGCCAGCAGTTTGGGGACAGGGATTGAAAAACTGTTTTTT	CASSLGTGIEKLFF
TRBD2	TRBV2	TRBJ2-7	once	TGTGCCGTGGTCAAGCGGGAGACGAACGAGCAGTACTTC	CAVVKRETNEQYF
NA	TRBV7-9	TRBJ1-2	NA	TGTGCCAGCAGCCCTGAAGCGGTTTCGGTCTATGGCTACACCTTC	CASSPEAVSVYGYTF
TRBD1	TRBV19	TRBJ2-7	NA	TGTGCCAGTAGTAAAGGGGGCGATGTGTACGAGCAGTACTTC	CASSKGGDVYEQYF
TRBD1	TRBV30	TRBJ1-2	NA	TGTGCCTGGAGTTCGAGACCGGGACAGGGGGAGGACTATGGCTACACCTTC	CAWSSRPGQGEDYGYTF
NA	TRBV21-1	TRBJ2-7	NA	TGTGCCACTGGGGAGGGCGGGGAGACCTACGAGCAGTACTTC	CATGEGGETYEQYF
NA	TRBV3-1/TRBV3-2	TRBJ1-5	NA	TGTGCCAGCAGCCAAGAATCTGGGGGCGGCGATCAGCCCCAGCATTTT	CASSQESGGGDQPQHF
TRBD1	TRBV7-9	TRBJ2-7	NA	TGTGCCAGCAGCCCGGGGACAGGGTATAGACACGAGCAGTACTTC	CASSPGTGYRHEQYF
TRBD1	TRBV19	TRBJ2-7	NA	TGTGCCAGTAGTAGAAGGGACAGGGGGCTGTACGAGCAGTACTTC	CASSRRDRGLYEQYF
TRBD2	TRBV7-7	TRBJ2-7	few	TGTGCTAGCAGCGCCCATCCGGGACTAGCGGGTGAGCAGTACTTC	CASSAHPGLAGEQYF
TRBD2	TRBV3-1/TRBV3-2	TRBJ2-3	NA	TGTGCCAGCAGCCTCGCCGGGAGGGAGGGGGATACGCAGTATTTT	CASSLAGREGDTQYF
NA	TRBV7-3	TRBJ2-5	NA	TGTGCCAGCAGCTGGTCGGGGGACTTTCAAGAGACCCAGTACTTC	CASSWSGDFQETQYF
TRBD2	TRBV5-1	TRBJ2-1	NA	TGCGCCAGCAGCACAGGGACTAGCGGGCGGAATGAGCAGTTCTTC	CASSTGTSGRNEQFF
NA	TRBV5-1	TRBJ2-7	NA	TGCGCCAGCAGCTTCTCTCAGGGGGGTTCTTACGAGCAGTACTTC	CASSFSQGGSYEQYF
TRBD1	TRBV5-1	TRBJ2-1	NA	TGCGCCAGCAGCCGGGACAGGACTTACAATGAGCAGTTCTTC	CASSRDRTYNEQFF
NA	TRBV11-2	TRBJ1-2	NA	TGTGCCAGCAGCTTAGATCCTGGGGCTGGCTACACCTTC	CASSLDPGAGYTF
NA	TRBV7-2	TRBJ1-1	NA	TGTGCCAGCAGCTTAGCAAGCGGGAACACTGAAGCTTTCTTT	CASSLASGNTEAFF
NA	TRBV27	TRBJ1-5	NA	TGTGCCAGCAGTTCCGGACAGTCCTATAGCAATCAGCCCCAGCATTTT	CASSSGQSYSNQPQHF
NA	TRBV6-6	TRBJ1-3	once	TGTGCCAGCGGCCTTGAAGTGGGAAACACCATATATTTT	CASGLEVGNTIYF
TRBD2	TRBV7-3	TRBJ2-2	NA	TGTGCCAGCAGCTCACTAGCGGGAGTCGGGGAGCTGTTTTTT	CASSSLAGVGELFF
TRBD1	TRBV19	TRBJ1-6	NA	TGTGCCAGTAGTCTGATTGACAGGGGTAGCAATTCACCCCTCCACTTT	CASSLIDRGSNSPLHF
TRBD2	TRBV7-3	TRBJ2-1	NA	TGTGCCAGCAGCCGCCGGGGACTAGCAGGCAATGAGCAGTTCTTC	CASSRRGLAGNEQFF
NA	TRBV6-5	TRBJ1-6	NA	TGTGCCAGCAGTTACGGCAGGACCTATAATTCACCCCTCCACTTT	CASSYGRTYNSPLHF
NA	TRBV28	TRBJ2-3	NA	TGTGCCAGCAGTCCGTCCATCCGGGGAAAATACACAGATACGCAGTATTTT	CASSPSIRGKYTDTQYF
TRBD2	TRBV5-5	TRBJ2-1	NA	TGTGCCAGCAGCTTATTAGCGGGAGGGCCGGGTGAGCAGTTCTTC	CASSLLAGGPGEQFF
TRBD1	TRBV5-8	TRBJ2-5	NA	TGTGCCAGCAGCTTCGGACAGGTCCTGGGGACCCAGTACTTC	CASSFGQVLGTQYF
TRBD2	TRBV4-3	TRBJ2-7	once	TGCGCCAGCAGCCAGGATCGACTAGCGGGGGTGACCTACGAGCAGTACTTC	CASSQDRLAGVTYEQYF
TRBD1	TRBV29-1	TRBJ1-1	NA	TGCAGCGACGGGACAGGGGGGAATCCTGAAGCTTTCTTT	CSDGTGGNPEAFF
TRBD1	TRBV7-2	TRBJ1-1	NA	TGTGCCAGCAGCTTACAGGGGGCTACCACTGAAGCTTTCTTT	CASSLQGATTEAFF
TRBD1	TRBV7-8	TRBJ1-2	NA	TGTGCCAGCGGCCTAGGGACAGTCTATGGCTACACCTTC	CASGLGTVYGYTF
NA	TRBV19	TRBJ2-6	NA	TGTGCCAGTAGTATTCAGGGCTCTGGGGCCAACGTCCTGACTTTC	CASSIQGSGANVLTF
NA	TRBV28	TRBJ2-6	once	TGTGCCAGCAGTTTAGTGAGTCTGGGGGCCAACGTCCTGACTTTC	CASSLVSLGANVLTF
TRBD1	TRBV18	TRBJ1-4	few	TGTGCCAGCTCACCCACAGGGGCAAATGAAAAACTGTTTTTT	CASSPTGANEKLFF
TRBD2	TRBV2	TRBJ2-1	NA	TGTGCCAGCAGTCCGGCCTGGACTAGCGGGAACAATGAGCAGTTCTTC	CASSPAWTSGNNEQFF
TRBD2	TRBV6-5	TRBJ2-1	NA	TGTGCCAGCCGAGCTAGCGGGAGGGCCTACAATGAGCAGTTCTTC	CASRASGRAYNEQFF
NA	TRBV15	TRBJ1-2	few	TGTGCCACCAGCAGAGCGGACCAGGGTGGCTACACCTTC	CATSRADQGGYTF
NA	TRBV18	TRBJ2-1	NA	TGTGCCAGCTCCCCCAGGACAGCCGACGGGATCTTATCTTACAATGAGCAGTTCTTC	CASSPRTADGILSYNEQFF
NA	TRBV27	TRBJ2-7	NA	TGTGCCAGCAGGCAGCAGGGAAGCTACGAGCAGTACTTC	CASRQQGSYEQYF
TRBD1	TRBV6-2/TRBV6-3	TRBJ1-2	NA	TGTGCCAGCAGTTCTCCGCCGACAGGGCTGAGCTACACCTTC	CASSSPPTGLSYTF